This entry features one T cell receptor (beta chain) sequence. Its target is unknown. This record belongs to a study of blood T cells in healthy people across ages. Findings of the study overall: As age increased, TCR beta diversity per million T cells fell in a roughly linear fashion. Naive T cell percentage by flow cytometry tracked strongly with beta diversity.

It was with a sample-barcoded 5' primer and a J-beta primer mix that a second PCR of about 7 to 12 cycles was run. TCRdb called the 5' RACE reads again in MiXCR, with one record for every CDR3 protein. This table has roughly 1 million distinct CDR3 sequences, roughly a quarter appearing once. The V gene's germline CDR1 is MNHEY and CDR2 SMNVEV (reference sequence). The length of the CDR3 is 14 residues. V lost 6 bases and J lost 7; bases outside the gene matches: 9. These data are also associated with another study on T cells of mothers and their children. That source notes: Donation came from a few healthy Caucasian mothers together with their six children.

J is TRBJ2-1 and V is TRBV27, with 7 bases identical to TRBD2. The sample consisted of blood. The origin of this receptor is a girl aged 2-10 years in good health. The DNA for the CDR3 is TGTGCCAGCAGACTAGCGTGGGGCCTAAATGAGCAGTTCTTC. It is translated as CASRLAWGLNEQFF.